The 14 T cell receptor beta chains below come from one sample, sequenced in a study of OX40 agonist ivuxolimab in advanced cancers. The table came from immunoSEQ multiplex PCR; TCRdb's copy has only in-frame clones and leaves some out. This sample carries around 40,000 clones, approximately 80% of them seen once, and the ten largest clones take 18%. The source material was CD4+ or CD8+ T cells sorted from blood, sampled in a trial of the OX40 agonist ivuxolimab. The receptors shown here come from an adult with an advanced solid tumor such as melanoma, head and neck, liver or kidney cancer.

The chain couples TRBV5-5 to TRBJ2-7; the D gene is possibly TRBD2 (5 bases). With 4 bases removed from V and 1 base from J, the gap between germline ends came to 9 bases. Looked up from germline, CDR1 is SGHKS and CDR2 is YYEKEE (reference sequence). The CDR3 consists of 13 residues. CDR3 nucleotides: TGTGCCAGCAGCCCTCGAGGGTCCTACGAGCAGTACTTC. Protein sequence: CASSPRGSYEQYF.

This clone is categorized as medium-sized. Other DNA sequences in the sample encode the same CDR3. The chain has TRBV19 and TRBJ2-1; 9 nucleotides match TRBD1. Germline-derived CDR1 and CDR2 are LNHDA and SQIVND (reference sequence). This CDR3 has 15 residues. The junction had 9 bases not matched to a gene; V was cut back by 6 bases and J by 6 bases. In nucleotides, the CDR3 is TGTGCCAGTAGCAACAGGGGGCCATACCCCAATGAGCAGTTCTTC. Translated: CASSNRGPYPNEQFF.

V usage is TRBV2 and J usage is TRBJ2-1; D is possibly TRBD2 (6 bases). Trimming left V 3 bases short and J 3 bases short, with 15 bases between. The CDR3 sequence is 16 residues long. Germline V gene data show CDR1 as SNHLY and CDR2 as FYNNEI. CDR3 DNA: TGTGCCAGCAGTGAGTCTCTACGGAGGGGCTACAATGAGCAGTTCTTC. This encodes CASSESLRRGYNEQFF.

The CDR3 DNA reads TGTGCCAGCAGCCCCCGTAGGACAGGGGTCGAGCAGTACTTC. Its translation is CASSPRRTGVEQYF. The chain uses TRBV7-6 and TRBJ2-7; 9 bases are a match to TRBD1. CDR3 length: 14 residues. After removal of 5 bases from V and 6 bases from J, the junction contained 8 bases not matched to a gene. Germline V gives CDR1 SGHVS, CDR2 FNYEAQ.

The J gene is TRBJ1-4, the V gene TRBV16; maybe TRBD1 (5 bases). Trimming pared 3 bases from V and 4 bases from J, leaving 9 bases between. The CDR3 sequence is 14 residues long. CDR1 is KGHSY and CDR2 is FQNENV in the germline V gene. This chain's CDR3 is CASSHRDGNEKLFF. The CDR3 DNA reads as TGTGCCAGCAGCCATAGGGACGGTAATGAAAAACTGTTTTTT. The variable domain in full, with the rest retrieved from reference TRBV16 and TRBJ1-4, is GEEVAQTPKHLVRGEGQKAKLYCAPIKGHSYVFWYQQVLKNEFKFLISFQNENVFDETGMPKERFSAKCLPNSPCSLEIQATKLEDSAVYFCASSHRDGNEKLFFGSGTQLSVL.

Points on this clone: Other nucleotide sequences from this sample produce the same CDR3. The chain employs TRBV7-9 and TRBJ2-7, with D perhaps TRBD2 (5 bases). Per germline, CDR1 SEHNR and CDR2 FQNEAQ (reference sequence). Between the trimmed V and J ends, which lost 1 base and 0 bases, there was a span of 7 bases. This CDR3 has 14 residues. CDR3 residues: CASSLVGSSYEQYF. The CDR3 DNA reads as TGTGCCAGCAGCTTAGTAGGGAGCTCCTACGAGCAGTACTTC. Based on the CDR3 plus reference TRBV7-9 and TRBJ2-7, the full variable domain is DTGVSQNPRHKITKRGQNVTFRCDPISEHNRLYWYRQTLGQGPEFLTYFQNEAQLEKSRLLSDRFSAERPKGSFSTLEIQRTEQGDSAMYLCASSLVGSSYEQYFGPGTRLTVT.

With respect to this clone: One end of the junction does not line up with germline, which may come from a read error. CDR3 protein: CASSLDLNSEAFF. CDR3 nucleotides: TGTGCCAGCAGCTTAGATTTGAACAGTGAAGCTTTCTTT. This rearrangement joins TRBV7-7 to TRBJ1-1; D is ambiguous. The germline V gene has CDR1 SSHAT and CDR2 FNYEAQ (reference sequence). The CDR3 is 13 amino acids.

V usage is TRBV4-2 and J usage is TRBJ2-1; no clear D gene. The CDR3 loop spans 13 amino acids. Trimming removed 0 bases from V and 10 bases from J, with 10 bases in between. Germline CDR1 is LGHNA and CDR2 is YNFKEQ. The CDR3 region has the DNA TGTGCCAGCAGCCAAGATGCAGTGCGCGAGCAGTTCTTC. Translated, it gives CASSQDAVREQFF.

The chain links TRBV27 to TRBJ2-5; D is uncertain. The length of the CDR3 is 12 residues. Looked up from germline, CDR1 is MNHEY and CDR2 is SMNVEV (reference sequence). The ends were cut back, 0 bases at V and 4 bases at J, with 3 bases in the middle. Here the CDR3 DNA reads TGTGCCAGCAGTTTATCCGGAGAGACCCAGTACTTC. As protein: CASSLSGETQYF.

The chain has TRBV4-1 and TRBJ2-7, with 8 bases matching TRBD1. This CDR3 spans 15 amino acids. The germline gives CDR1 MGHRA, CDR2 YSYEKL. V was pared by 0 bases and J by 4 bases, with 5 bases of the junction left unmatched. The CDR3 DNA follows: TGCGCCAGCAGCCAAGAACGGGACAGGAGTTACGAGCAGTACTTC. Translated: CASSQERDRSYEQYF.

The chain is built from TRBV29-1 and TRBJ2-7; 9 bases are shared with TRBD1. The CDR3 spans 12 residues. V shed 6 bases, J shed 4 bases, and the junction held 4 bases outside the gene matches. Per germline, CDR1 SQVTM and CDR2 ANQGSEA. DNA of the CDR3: TGCAGCGTGAGGACAGGGGTGTACGAGCAGTACTTC. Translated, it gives CSVRTGVYEQYF.

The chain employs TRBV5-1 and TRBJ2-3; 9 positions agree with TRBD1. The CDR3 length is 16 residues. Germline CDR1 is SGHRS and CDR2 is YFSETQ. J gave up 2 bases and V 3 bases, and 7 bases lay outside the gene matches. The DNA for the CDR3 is TGCGCCAGCAGCTCGGGGACAGGGACGTTCACAGATACGCAGTATTTT. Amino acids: CASSSGTGTFTDTQYF.

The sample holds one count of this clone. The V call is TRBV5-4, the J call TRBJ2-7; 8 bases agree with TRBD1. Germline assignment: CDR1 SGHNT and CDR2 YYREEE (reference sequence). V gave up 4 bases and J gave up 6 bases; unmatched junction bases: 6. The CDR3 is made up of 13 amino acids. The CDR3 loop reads CASSRTGWFEQYF. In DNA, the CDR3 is TGTGCCAGCAGCCGGACAGGGTGGTTCGAGCAGTACTTC.

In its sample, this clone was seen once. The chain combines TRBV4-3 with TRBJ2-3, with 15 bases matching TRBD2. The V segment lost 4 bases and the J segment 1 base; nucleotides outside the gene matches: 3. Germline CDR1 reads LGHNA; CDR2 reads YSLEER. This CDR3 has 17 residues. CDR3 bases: TGCGCCAGCAGCCTGAGGACTAGCGGGGGGGGCACAGATACGCAGTATTTT. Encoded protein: CASSLRTSGGGTDTQYF.